The entry below describes one TCR beta chain. Antigen: not known. The CDR3 loop spans 12 amino acids. Trimming removed 0 bases at V and 6 bases at J, with 2 bases between. Germline-derived CDR1 and CDR2 are KGHSH and LQKENI. This sample was included in a study of long-term antiretroviral therapy in people with HIV. The immunoSEQ assay was v3.0, run at survey level. Per-sample TRB depth target: about 35,000-50,000 T-cell genomes. Assay used: immunoSEQ multiplex PCR; TCRdb lists only in-frame clones, some missing. This table has 15,000 or so clones, roughly 86% appearing once. Study observations and caveats: ART adherence, viral resistance and therapy changes went undocumented.

This TCR was sampled from a man in his forties with HIV. The input for sequencing was unsorted PBMCs, taken 6.2 years after starting antiretroviral therapy. The chain employs TRBV18 and TRBJ2-2; unclear D gene. CDR3 DNA: TGTGCCAGCTCACCACCCTCCGGGGAGCTGTTTTTT. It codes for CASSPPSGELFF.